These 24 T cell receptor beta chains share one sample of origin, sequenced in a study of blood T cell repertoires in COVID-19. The assay was immunoSEQ multiplex PCR, and TCRdb's table has in-frame clones only and misses some. Of some 400,000 clones listed, 90% are singletons. Source material: peripheral blood. The source of these receptors is a man aged 18 to 30 with active or convalescent COVID-19.

The chain employs TRBV29-1 and TRBJ1-1; 7 nucleotides agree with TRBD1. The CDR3 length is 13 residues. The J segment lost 1 base and the V segment lost 5 bases, leaving 4 bases of the junction unmatched. Germline loops: CDR1 SQVTM, CDR2 ANQGSEA. The DNA of the CDR3 is TGCAGCGTTCTGGGACAGCCGAACACTGAAGCTTTCTTT. The encoded protein is CSVLGQPNTEAFF.

The chain is built from TRBV5-1 and TRBJ2-7; 12 bases fit TRBD1. J gave up 4 bases and V 0 bases, and 2 bases lay outside the gene matches. Germline loops: CDR1 SGHRS, CDR2 YFSETQ. CDR3 size: 15 residues. CDR3 DNA sequence: TGCGCCAGCAGCTTGGGGGACAGGGGGCTTTACGAGCAGTACTTC. Translated, it gives CASSLGDRGLYEQYF.

The chain uses TRBV6-5 and TRBJ1-6; 8 nucleotides align to TRBD1. Germline lookup yields CDR1 MNHEY and CDR2 SVGAGI. The CDR3 has 15 amino acids. V shed 6 bases, J shed 2 bases, and the junction held 3 bases outside the gene matches. CDR3 coding DNA: TGTGCCAGCAGCTCGGACAGGGCCTATAATTCACCCCTCCACTTT. It specifies CASSSDRAYNSPLHF.

This clone was recorded only once. The gene calls are TRBV18 and TRBJ1-6; D is unresolved. The V end lost 4 bases, the J end lost 6 bases, and 13 bases lay between the germline ends. Germline V gene data show CDR1 as KGHSH and CDR2 as LQKENI. The CDR3 has 15 amino acids. Written as DNA, the CDR3 is TGTGCCAGCTCACTGGAGGCATGGATTAATTCACCCCTCCACTTT. Translated: CASSLEAWINSPLHF. The whole variable domain, filled in from reference TRBV18 and TRBJ1-6, reads NAGVMQNPRHLVRRRGQEARLRCSPMKGHSHVYWYRQLPEEGLKFMVYLQKENIIDESGMPKERFSAEFPKEGPSILRIQQVVRGDSAAYFCASSLEAWINSPLHFGNGTRLTVT.

This clone was seen a single time. The CDR3 spells CASRAGDVTGYTF. The CDR3, as DNA: TGTGCCAGCAGGGCGGGGGACGTGACCGGCTACACCTTC. The chain couples TRBV11-2 to TRBJ1-2; D is perhaps TRBD1 (5 bases). V gave up 6 bases and J gave up 8 bases, with 16 bases separating them. This CDR3 is built from 13 residues. The germline V gene has CDR1 SGHAT and CDR2 FQNNGV.

The chain has TRBV9 and TRBJ2-2; TRBD2 is a possible D gene (5 bases). This CDR3 has 15 amino acids. The V and J ends lost 0 bases and 3 bases respectively, with 9 bases between them. CDR1 is SGDLS and CDR2 is YYNGEE in the germline V gene. The CDR3 DNA reads as TGTGCCAGCAGCGTAGCGGGGTCGGACACCGGGGAGCTGTTTTTT. This sequence encodes CASSVAGSDTGELFF.

The chain recombines TRBV24-1 with TRBJ1-1, with 7 bases lining up with TRBD1. Germline CDR1 is KGHDR and CDR2 is SFDVKD. The CDR3 sequence is 15 residues long. The V gene end was trimmed by 6 bases and the J gene end by 0 bases; junction bases not matched to a gene: 6. In nucleotides, the CDR3 is TGTGCCACCAGTCCGGCAGGGGGGATGAACACTGAAGCTTTCTTT. Translating gives CATSPAGGMNTEAFF.

This clone was seen once. J is TRBJ2-7 and V is TRBV7-9; D is perhaps TRBD2 (5 bases). The CDR3 spans 13 residues. The V gene's germline CDR1 is SEHNR and CDR2 FQNEAQ (reference sequence). The V gene lost 5 bases and the J gene lost 2 bases, with 10 bases spanning the gap. The CDR3 sequence: CASSHGGTYEQYF. CDR3 DNA: TGTGCCAGCAGCCACGGAGGTACCTACGAGCAGTACTTC.

This rearrangement joins TRBV6-5 to TRBJ2-2; 9 bases align to TRBD1. The CDR3 consists of 16 residues. The V and J ends lost 4 bases and 2 bases, in that order; junction bases with no gene match: 5. Germline loops: CDR1 MNHEY, CDR2 SVGAGI. The CDR3 loop reads CASSSRDRVNTGELFF. The CDR3 DNA reads as TGTGCCAGCAGTTCCCGGGACAGGGTCAACACCGGGGAGCTGTTTTTT.

The V and J genes are TRBV15 and TRBJ2-1; 9 bases fit TRBD1. This CDR3 is 15 amino acids long. The junction had 6 bases not matched to a gene; V was cut back by 3 bases and J by 6 bases. Germline V gene lookup returns CDR1 LNHNV and CDR2 YYDKDF (reference sequence). The DNA for the CDR3 is TGTGCCACCAGCAGGGAAGACAGGGGGTTCAATGAGCAGTTCTTC. It translates to CATSREDRGFNEQFF. Complete variable domain (other parts from reference TRBV15 and TRBJ2-1): DAMVIQNPRYQVTQFGKPVTLSCSQTLNHNVMYWYQQKSSQAPKLLFHYYDKDFNNEADTPDNFQSRRPNTSFCFLDIRSPGLGDTAMYLCATSREDRGFNEQFFGPGTRLTVL.

About this clone itself: A junction boundary mismatches the germline segment, possibly from a read error. The genes are TRBV7-7 and TRBJ1-3; D is undetermined. The CDR3 consists of 15 residues. Looked up from germline, CDR1 is SSHAT and CDR2 is FNYEAQ (reference sequence). CDR3 in DNA: TGTGCTAGCAGCTTAGCACACGCCACTGGAAACACCATATATTTT. Protein sequence: CASSLAHATGNTIYF.

The chain employs TRBV9 and TRBJ1-3; unclear D gene. V lost 3 bases, J lost 8 bases, and 12 bases lay in between. CDR3 size: 13 residues. Germline V gene sequence: CDR1 SGDLS, CDR2 YYNGEE. The CDR3 region has the DNA TGTGCCAGCAGCGATGGAGATTGGGACACCATATATTTT. Residues: CASSDGDWDTIYF.

The genes are TRBV7-2 and TRBJ2-2; D uncertain. Germline V lookup: CDR1 SGHTA, CDR2 FQGNSA. Trimming removed 3 bases at V and 6 bases at J, with 14 bases between. This CDR3 is built from 15 residues. The CDR3 region is CASSFGLLRPGELFF. CDR3 nucleotides: TGTGCCAGCAGCTTTGGGCTCCTTCGGCCCGGGGAGCTGTTTTTT. Full variable domain (rest looked up from reference TRBV7-2 and TRBJ2-2): GAGVSQSPSNKVTEKGKDVELRCDPISGHTALYWYRQSLGQGLEFLIYFQGNSAPDKSGLPSDRFSAERTGGSVSTLTIQRTQQEDSAVYLCASSFGLLRPGELFFGEGSRLTVL.

V gene TRBV14 combines with J gene TRBJ1-6; 8 positions agree with TRBD1. This CDR3 is built from 15 residues. The germline gives CDR1 SGHDN, CDR2 FVKESK. V shed 1 base, J shed 7 bases, and the junction held 3 bases outside the gene matches. CDR3 bases: TGTGCCAGCAGCCAAGTGCAGGGGGCAAATTCACCCCTCCACTTT. Encoded protein: CASSQVQGANSPLHF.

This clone turned up a few times. The chain employs TRBV27 and TRBJ1-2; perhaps TRBD1 as D (6 bases). The CDR3 totals 15 residues. The V end lost 3 bases, the J end lost 5 bases, and 16 bases lay between the germline ends. CDR1 and CDR2 (germline): MNHEY, SMNVEV (reference sequence). The CDR3 DNA reads TGTGCCAGCAGTTTTGACTCCAGGGGAGCATATGGCTACACCTTC. Translated, it gives CASSFDSRGAYGYTF.

This clone appeared a single time. The gene calls are TRBV5-4 and TRBJ2-5, with 8 bases lining up with TRBD1. The CDR3 has 12 residues. With 0 bases clipped from V and 12 bases from J, the junction kept 4 bases outside the gene matches. CDR1 and CDR2 (germline): SGHNT, YYREEE (reference sequence). As DNA, the CDR3 is TGTGCCAGCAGCTTGGAGGGACAGGAGAAGTACTTC. Encoded protein: CASSLEGQEKYF.

The rearrangement joins TRBV4-3 to TRBJ2-7; the match to TRBD1 covers 7 bases. CDR3 length: 15 residues. CDR1 is LGHNA, CDR2 YSLEER, per germline. The J segment lost 0 bases and the V segment lost 0 bases, leaving 2 bases of the junction unmatched. The CDR3 spells CASSQDRQGSYEQYF. The CDR3 bases are TGCGCCAGCAGCCAAGATAGACAGGGCTCCTACGAGCAGTACTTC.

The V call is TRBV28, the J call TRBJ1-4; D gene ambiguous. This CDR3 is built from 13 residues. Trimming removed 2 bases from V and 5 bases from J, with 6 bases in between. Germline V CDR1 and CDR2: MDHEN, SYDVKM. As DNA, the CDR3 is TGTGCCAGCAGTTTAACTGTGAATGAAAAACTGTTTTTT. Protein sequence: CASSLTVNEKLFF.

This clone has only a few counts. The chain is built from TRBV27 and TRBJ1-2, with 8 bases lining up with TRBD1. There are 13 residues in the CDR3. Germline values: CDR1 MNHEY, CDR2 SMNVEV (reference sequence). After removal of 4 bases from V and 11 bases from J, the junction contained 9 bases not matched to a gene. The CDR3 coding sequence is TGTGCCAGCAGTTCACATAACAGACAGGGGTACACCTTC. Its translation is CASSSHNRQGYTF.

V is TRBV5-1 and J is TRBJ2-3; 9 nucleotides agree with TRBD2. CDR1 is SGHRS, CDR2 YFSETQ, per germline. J gave up 13 bases and V 2 bases, and 8 bases lay outside the gene matches. There are 13 residues in the CDR3. CDR3 sequence: CASSFSLAGEEYF. The CDR3 nucleotides read TGCGCCAGCAGCTTCTCATTAGCGGGGGAGGAGTATTTT.

This clone was counted once. This chain connects TRBV28 to TRBJ1-5; no firm D call. CDR3 length: 15 amino acids. Germline V gene sequence: CDR1 MDHEN, CDR2 SYDVKM. The V and J ends lost 3 bases and 3 bases respectively, with 12 bases between them. The CDR3 reads CASSFAEGFNQPQHF. CDR3 nucleotides: TGTGCCAGCAGTTTCGCTGAGGGATTCAATCAGCCCCAGCATTTT.

The V call is TRBV6-1, the J call TRBJ2-3, with D possibly being TRBD2 (6 bases). V lost 0 bases and J 5 bases, leaving 12 bases between the germline ends. The CDR3 contains 15 residues. Germline V CDR1 and CDR2: MNHNS, SASEGT. As DNA, the CDR3 is TGTGCCAGCAGTGAAGCGGCGCTGGGGGGAGATACGCAGTATTTT. Protein product: CASSEAALGGDTQYF.

This clone has only a few counts. The chain combines TRBV3-1 (or the pseudogene TRBV3-2) with TRBJ1-6, with D unresolved. The CDR3 consists of 14 residues. Germline V gene lookup returns CDR1 LGHDT and CDR2 YNNKEL (reference sequence). V was pared by 2 bases and J by 10 bases, with 12 bases between. The CDR3: CASSQLVKQSPLHF. CDR3 bases: TGTGCCAGCAGCCAACTGGTCAAGCAATCACCCCTCCACTTT.

The CDR3 is CASSLSFEALSTDTQYF. Written as DNA, the CDR3 is TGTGCCAGCAGCCTCAGTTTTGAGGCCCTGAGCACAGATACGCAGTATTTT. V is TRBV5-4 and J is TRBJ2-3; D gene ambiguous. Germline V gene data show CDR1 as SGHNT and CDR2 as YYREEE (reference sequence). V lost 4 bases to trimming and J lost 0 bases, with 18 bases between them. The CDR3 length is 17 residues.